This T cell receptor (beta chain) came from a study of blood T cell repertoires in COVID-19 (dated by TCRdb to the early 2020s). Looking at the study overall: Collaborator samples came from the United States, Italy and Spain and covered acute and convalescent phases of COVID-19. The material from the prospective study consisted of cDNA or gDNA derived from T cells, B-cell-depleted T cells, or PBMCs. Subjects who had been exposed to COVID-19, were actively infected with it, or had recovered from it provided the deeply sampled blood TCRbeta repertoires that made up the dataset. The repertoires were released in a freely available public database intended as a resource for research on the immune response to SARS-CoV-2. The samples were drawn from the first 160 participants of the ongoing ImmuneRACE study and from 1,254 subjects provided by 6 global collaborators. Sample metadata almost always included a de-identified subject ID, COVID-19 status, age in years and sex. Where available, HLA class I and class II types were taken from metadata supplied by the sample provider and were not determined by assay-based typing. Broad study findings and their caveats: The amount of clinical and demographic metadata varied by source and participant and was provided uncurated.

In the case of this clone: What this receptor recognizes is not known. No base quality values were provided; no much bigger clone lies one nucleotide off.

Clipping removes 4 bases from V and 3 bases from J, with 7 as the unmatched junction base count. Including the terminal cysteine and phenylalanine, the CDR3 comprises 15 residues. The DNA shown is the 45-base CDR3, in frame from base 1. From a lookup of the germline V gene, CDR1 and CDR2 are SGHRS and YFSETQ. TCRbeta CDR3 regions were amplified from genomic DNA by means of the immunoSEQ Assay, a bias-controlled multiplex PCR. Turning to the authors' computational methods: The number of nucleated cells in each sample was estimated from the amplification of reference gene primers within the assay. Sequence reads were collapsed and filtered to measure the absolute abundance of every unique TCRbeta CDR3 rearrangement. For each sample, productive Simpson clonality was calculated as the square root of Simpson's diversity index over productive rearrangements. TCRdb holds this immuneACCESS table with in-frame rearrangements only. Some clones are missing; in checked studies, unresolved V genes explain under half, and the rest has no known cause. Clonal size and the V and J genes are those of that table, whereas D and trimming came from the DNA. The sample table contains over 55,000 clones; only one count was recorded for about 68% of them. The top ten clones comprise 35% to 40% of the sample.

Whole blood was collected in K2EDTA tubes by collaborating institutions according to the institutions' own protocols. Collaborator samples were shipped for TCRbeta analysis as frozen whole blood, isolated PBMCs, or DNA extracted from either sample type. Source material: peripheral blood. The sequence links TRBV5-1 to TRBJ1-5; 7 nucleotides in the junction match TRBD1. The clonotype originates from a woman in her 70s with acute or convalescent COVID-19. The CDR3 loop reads CASSQYGTDNQPQHF. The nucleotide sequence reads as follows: TGCGCCAGCAGCCAATATGGGACAGACAATCAGCCCCAGCATTTT.